The sequence of this T cell receptor (beta chain) was determined in a study of early T cells in non-severe SARS-CoV-2 infection. Comment on this clonotype: Its target is unknown. The junction departs from germline at one end; a sequencing error may be responsible.

The CDR3 is made up of 13 amino acids. Germline lookup yields CDR1 KGHSH and CDR2 LQKENI. The study, taken as a whole, reports: Clonotype matching in VDJdb favored anti-spike CD8 responses and did not capture private and CD4 specificities.

Unique molecular identifiers were added to individual cDNA molecules. TCRdb re-called the 5' RACE reads with MiXCR, one entry per CDR3 protein. The sample consists of about 52,000 distinct CDR3 sequences, 7% to 10% of them appearing once. This receptor was taken from an adult who was a healthcare worker with PCR-confirmed SARS-CoV-2 infection or an uninfected control (not recorded which). V and J are TRBV18 and TRBJ1-4; 7 bases are shared with TRBD1. The sample taken for sequencing was whole blood. In DNA, the CDR3 is TGTGCCAGTTCACAGGGGCGGGATGAAAAACTGTTTTTT. The encoded protein is CASSQGRDEKLFF.